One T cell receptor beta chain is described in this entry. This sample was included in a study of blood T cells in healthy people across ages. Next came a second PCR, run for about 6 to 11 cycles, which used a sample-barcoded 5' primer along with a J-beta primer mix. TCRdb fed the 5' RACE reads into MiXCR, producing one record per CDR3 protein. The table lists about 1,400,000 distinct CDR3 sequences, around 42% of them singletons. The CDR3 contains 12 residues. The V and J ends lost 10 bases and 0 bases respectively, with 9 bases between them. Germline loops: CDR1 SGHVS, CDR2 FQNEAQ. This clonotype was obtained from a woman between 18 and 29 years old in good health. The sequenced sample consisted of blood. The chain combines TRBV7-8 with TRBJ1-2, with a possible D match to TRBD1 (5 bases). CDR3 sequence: CATTGANYGYTF. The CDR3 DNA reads TGTGCCACTACAGGAGCTAACTATGGCTACACCTTC. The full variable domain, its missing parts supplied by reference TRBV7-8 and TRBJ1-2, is GAGVSQSPRYKVAKRGQDVALRCDPISGHVSLFWYQQALGQGPEFLTYFQNEAQLDKSGLPSDRFFAERPEGSVSTLKIQRTQQEDSAVYLCATTGANYGYTFGSGTRLTVV.